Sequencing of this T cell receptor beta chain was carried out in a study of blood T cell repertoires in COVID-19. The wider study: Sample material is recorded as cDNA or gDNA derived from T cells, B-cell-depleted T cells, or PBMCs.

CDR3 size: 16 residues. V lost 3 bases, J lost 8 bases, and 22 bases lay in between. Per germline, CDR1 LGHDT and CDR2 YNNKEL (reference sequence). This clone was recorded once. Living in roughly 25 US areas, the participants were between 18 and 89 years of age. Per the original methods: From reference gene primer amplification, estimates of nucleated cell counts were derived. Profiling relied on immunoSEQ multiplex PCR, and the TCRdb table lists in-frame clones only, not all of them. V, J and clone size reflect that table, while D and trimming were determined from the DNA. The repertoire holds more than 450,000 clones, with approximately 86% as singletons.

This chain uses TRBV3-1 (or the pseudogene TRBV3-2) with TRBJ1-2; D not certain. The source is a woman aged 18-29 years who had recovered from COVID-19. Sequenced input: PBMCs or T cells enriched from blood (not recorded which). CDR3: CASSQHRDSSIWGYTF. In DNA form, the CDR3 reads TGTGCCAGCAGCCAGCACCGGGATTCCTCAATTTGGGGCTACACCTTC.